These T cell receptor beta chains were read from a single sample in a study of T cell responses to AZD1222 COVID-19 vaccine. Assay used: immunoSEQ multiplex PCR; TCRdb lists only in-frame clones, some missing. The repertoire holds 85,000 or so clones, with just over 90% as singletons. The sample was peripheral blood, taken 28 days after the second AZD1222 dose. These TCRs come from an adult who received the AZD1222 COVID-19 vaccine. The CDR3 runs from the conserved cysteine through the conserved F or W. Fields, in order: V gene, clone size, D gene, J gene, CDR3 protein, CDR3 DNA. D genes are given only for firm matches. Rows may omit the clone size; those that give it use once, few, many or a size class.

TRBV28,-,-,TRBJ1-2,CASSRPKTGNYGYTF,TGTGCCAGCAGTAGACCGAAGACAGGAAACTATGGCTACACCTTC
TRBV5-1,-,-,TRBJ2-7,CASSRAAGSYEQYF,TGCGCCAGCAGCCGGGCGGCAGGATCCTACGAGCAGTACTTC
TRBV3-1/TRBV3-2,-,-,TRBJ2-2,CASRSSGNTGELFF,TGTGCCAGCCGTTCATCAGGGAACACCGGGGAGCTGTTTTTT
TRBV20-1,-,-,TRBJ2-7,CSASGSGNYEQYF,TGCAGTGCTAGTGGTAGCGGAAACTACGAGCAGTACTTC
TRBV5-8,-,-,TRBJ2-1,CASSLARAGRNNEQFF,TGTGCCAGCAGCTTGGCCAGGGCGGGCCGCAACAATGAGCAGTTCTTC
TRBV9,-,TRBD2,TRBJ2-2,CASSVGTSGVTGELFF,TGTGCCAGCAGCGTCGGGACTAGCGGGGTTACCGGGGAGCTGTTTTTT
TRBV7-2,-,TRBD1,TRBJ1-2,CASSPDGTGSYGYTF,TGTGCCAGCAGCCCAGACGGGACAGGGTCCTATGGCTACACCTTC
TRBV18,once,-,TRBJ1-1,CASSPPLITRENTEAFF,TGTGCCAGCTCACCTCCCCTAATCACTAGGGAGAACACTGAAGCTTTCTTT
TRBV27,medium-sized,-,TRBJ2-3,CASSPRRTISTDTQYF,TGTGCCAGCAGTCCACGTAGGACTATAAGCACAGATACGCAGTATTTT
TRBV7-2,-,-,TRBJ2-5,CASSSGRVPKTQYF,TGTGCCAGCAGCTCAGGGCGGGTCCCGAAGACCCAGTACTTC
TRBV3-1/TRBV3-2,-,TRBD1,TRBJ1-1,CASSSRTGRSPEAFF,TGTGCCAGCAGCTCGCGGACAGGGAGGTCTCCTGAAGCTTTCTTT
TRBV10-3,-,-,TRBJ2-7,CAISEPDRPPEQYF,TGTGCCATCAGTGAACCGGACAGACCCCCCGAGCAGTACTTC
TRBV9,-,TRBD1,TRBJ2-1,CASSVKPTGGPYNEQFF,TGTGCCAGCAGCGTAAAACCGACAGGGGGGCCCTACAATGAGCAGTTCTTC
TRBV5-1,-,-,TRBJ2-5,CASSLDLLQETQYF,TGCGCCAGCAGCTTGGATCTCCTACAAGAGACCCAGTACTTC
TRBV18,-,-,TRBJ2-1,CASSPEPASEQFF,TGTGCCAGCTCACCGGAACCCGCTAGTGAGCAGTTCTTC
TRBV4-1,-,-,TRBJ2-6,CASSQAETGEVGANVLTF,TGCGCCAGCAGCCAAGCTGAAACAGGGGAGGTTGGGGCCAACGTCCTGACTTTC
TRBV20-1,-,-,TRBJ1-5,CSARENQPQHF,TGCAGTGCCCGTGAAAATCAGCCCCAGCATTTT
TRBV5-1,-,TRBD1,TRBJ2-3,CASSLRVTGLISTDTQYF,TGCGCCAGCTCGCTTAGGGTGACAGGGCTTATTAGCACAGATACGCAGTATTTT
TRBV27,-,-,TRBJ2-5,CATKKTGLQETQYF,TGTGCCACCAAGAAGACAGGTCTTCAAGAGACCCAGTACTTC
TRBV5-1,-,-,TRBJ1-4,CASSLVRGEKLFF,TGCGCCAGCAGCTTGGTCAGAGGGGAAAAACTGTTTTTT
TRBV27,-,TRBD1,TRBJ2-7,CASSKPGQGVYEQYF,TGTGCCAGCAGTAAACCCGGACAGGGGGTATACGAGCAGTACTTC
TRBV5-5,-,TRBD1,TRBJ1-2,CASSLGYRGQGYGYTF,TGTGCCAGCAGCTTGGGCTACAGGGGGCAGGGCTATGGCTACACCTTC
TRBV6-5,-,-,TRBJ1-1,CASRLKGDRAEAFF,TGTGCCAGCAGACTGAAGGGGGATAGGGCTGAAGCTTTCTTT
TRBV21-1,-,-,TRBJ2-7,CASSKGVAGGYEQYF,TGTGCCAGCAGCAAGGGGGTAGCGGGAGGGTACGAGCAGTACTTC
TRBV5-5,few,TRBD2,TRBJ2-1,CASSLEWTSGNEQFF,TGTGCCAGCAGCTTGGAATGGACTAGCGGCAATGAGCAGTTCTTC
TRBV28,-,TRBD1,TRBJ1-2,CASSPGTDGYTF,TGTGCCAGCAGTCCCGGGACAGACGGCTACACCTTC
TRBV6-2/TRBV6-3,few,TRBD1,TRBJ1-5,CASSDRQGGQLPQHF,TGTGCCAGCAGTGACAGACAGGGGGGGCAATTGCCCCAGCATTTT
TRBV27,-,TRBD1,TRBJ1-2,CASRRAGTGMGGYTF,TGTGCCAGCAGACGTGCCGGGACAGGGATGGGAGGCTACACCTTC
TRBV5-1,-,-,TRBJ2-2,CASSFNRDYAGELFF,TGCGCCAGCAGCTTCAACAGGGACTACGCCGGGGAGCTGTTTTTT
TRBV12-3/TRBV12-4,-,-,TRBJ1-1,CASSATANTEAFF,TGTGCCAGCAGTGCGACGGCGAACACTGAAGCTTTCTTT
TRBV28,-,-,TRBJ2-1,CASSSQTNNEQFF,TGTGCCAGCAGCTCGCAAACTAACAATGAGCAGTTCTTC